These T cell receptor beta chains were read from a single sample in a study of blood T cell repertoires in COVID-19. Measured with immunoSEQ multiplex PCR; TCRdb has only the in-frame clones, and not every one. The table includes roughly 120,000 clones, just over 75% detected once. Sequencing used peripheral blood. All receptors derive from a woman older than 75 with acute or convalescent COVID-19. CDR3s include the opening cysteine and the closing phenylalanine or tryptophan. The D gene is left open where the match is weak. The size of a clone is reported for some rows only, either as once, few or many, or as a class for expanded clones.

clone size: NA; D gene: TRBD2; V gene: TRBV6-2/TRBV6-3; J gene: TRBJ2-7; CDR3 DNA: TGTGCCAGCAGCTATACCGGACTAGCGGTTTCGGGCGAGCAGTACTTC; CDR3 protein: CASSYTGLAVSGEQYF
clone size: NA; D gene: TRBD2; V gene: TRBV19; J gene: TRBJ2-2; CDR3 DNA: TGTGCCAGTACCGCCGGACTAGCGGGAGCTATCGGGGAGCTGTTTTTT; CDR3 protein: CASTAGLAGAIGELFF
clone size: few; D gene: TRBD2; V gene: TRBV7-3; J gene: TRBJ2-3; CDR3 DNA: TGTGCCAGCAGCTTAACTGCGGGGGGGCACTCAGATACGCAGTATTTT; CDR3 protein: CASSLTAGGHSDTQYF
clone size: NA; D gene: TRBD1; V gene: TRBV6-6; J gene: TRBJ2-1; CDR3 DNA: TGTGCCTGCGGGACAGGGTCCTACAATGAGCAGTTCTTC; CDR3 protein: CACGTGSYNEQFF
clone size: NA; D gene: NA; V gene: TRBV5-4; J gene: TRBJ2-7; CDR3 DNA: TGTGCCAGCAGCCTTCAACAGGGATTCTCCTACGAGCAGTACTTC; CDR3 protein: CASSLQQGFSYEQYF
clone size: NA; D gene: TRBD2; V gene: TRBV4-1; J gene: TRBJ2-1; CDR3 DNA: TGCGCCAGCAGCCACCAGGATAGCGGGGGATACAATGAGCAGTTCTTC; CDR3 protein: CASSHQDSGGYNEQFF
clone size: NA; D gene: NA; V gene: TRBV9; J gene: TRBJ1-4; CDR3 DNA: TGTGCCAGCAGCGTAGACGGGGGAAGCTGGGAAAAACTGTTTTTT; CDR3 protein: CASSVDGGSWEKLFF
clone size: NA; D gene: NA; V gene: TRBV29-1; J gene: TRBJ2-7; CDR3 DNA: TGCAGCGTTGGGGGCAACTCCTACGAGCAGTACTTC; CDR3 protein: CSVGGNSYEQYF
clone size: NA; D gene: NA; V gene: TRBV18; J gene: TRBJ2-3; CDR3 DNA: TGTGCCAGCTCACCTCGTGACAGTTATACGCAGTATTTT; CDR3 protein: CASSPRDSYTQYF
clone size: NA; D gene: NA; V gene: TRBV10-1; J gene: TRBJ2-1; CDR3 DNA: TGCGCCAGCAGTGGACCGGGAGACTACAATGAGCAGTTCTTC; CDR3 protein: CASSGPGDYNEQFF
clone size: NA; D gene: NA; V gene: TRBV5-1; J gene: TRBJ1-4; CDR3 DNA: TGCGCCAGCAGCTTGACCTACAGGACTAATGAAAAACTGTTTTTT; CDR3 protein: CASSLTYRTNEKLFF
clone size: NA; D gene: NA; V gene: TRBV7-9; J gene: TRBJ2-3; CDR3 DNA: TGTGCCAGCAGCTTAGGAGGGCTTAGCACAGATACGCAGTATTTT; CDR3 protein: CASSLGGLSTDTQYF
clone size: NA; D gene: TRBD1; V gene: TRBV7-9; J gene: TRBJ1-1; CDR3 DNA: TGTGCCAGCAGCTTAGAAGGGACAGCTAACACTGAAGCTTTCTTT; CDR3 protein: CASSLEGTANTEAFF
clone size: NA; D gene: TRBD1; V gene: TRBV5-6; J gene: TRBJ1-4; CDR3 DNA: TGTGCCAGCAGCACCCGGACAGGTTCCAATGAAAAACTGTTTTTT; CDR3 protein: CASSTRTGSNEKLFF